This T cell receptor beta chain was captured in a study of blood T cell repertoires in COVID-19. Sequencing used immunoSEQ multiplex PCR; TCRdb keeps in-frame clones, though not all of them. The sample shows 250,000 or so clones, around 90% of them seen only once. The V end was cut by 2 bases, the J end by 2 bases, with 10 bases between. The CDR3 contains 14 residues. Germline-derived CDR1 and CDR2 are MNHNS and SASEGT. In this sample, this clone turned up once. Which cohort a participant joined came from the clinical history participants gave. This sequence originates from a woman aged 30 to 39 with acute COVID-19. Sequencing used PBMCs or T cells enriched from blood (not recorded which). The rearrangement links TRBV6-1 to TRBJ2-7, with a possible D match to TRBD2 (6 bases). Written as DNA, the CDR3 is TGTGCCAGCAGTGAAATGGAGGGTCCCTACGAGCAGTACTTC. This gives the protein CASSEMEGPYEQYF.